This TCR beta chain was found in a study of CD8+ T cells in alopecia areata. Study context: Patients received oral tofacitinib, 5 to 10 mg twice daily, for moderate-to-severe alopecia areata. Study outcomes and limitations: In scalp and blood, many expanded lesional clones persisted during tofacitinib. Because one nonresponder was included, the link of baseline CD8+ expansion to response is considered uncertain.

With respect to this clone: What it binds is unknown.

V lost 1 base, J lost 6 bases, and 6 bases lay in between. Per germline, CDR1 SQVTM and CDR2 ANQGSEA. The CDR3 contains 12 residues. RNA was extracted and reverse transcribed into cDNA as the sequencing template. Clones were sequenced by immunoSEQ multiplex PCR, and TCRdb holds only the in-frame ones, with some missing. The table has fewer than 250,000 clones, approximately 38% seen once. Treatment reported: oral pan-JAK inhibitor, 5-10 mg twice daily. PBMCs served as the source from which CD4+ and CD8+ T cells were sorted. This sequence originates from a human donor with alopecia areata. The chain has TRBV29-1 and TRBJ2-2; no firm D call. Sample: CD4+ T cells sorted from blood, taken at week 34, from a patient treated with tofacitinib. The CDR3 DNA sequence: TGCAGCGTTGAAGCTAATGCCGGGGAGCTGTTTTTT. Translated: CSVEANAGELFF.